This T cell receptor beta chain emerged from a study of post-analysis software for immune sequencing data. Study results and caveats: A significant reduction in normalized Chao1 diversity was observed in multiple sclerosis patients versus controls. TRBV5-6, TRBV5-1 and TRBV20-1 were among roughly five TRBV segments more frequent in patients than controls. With F measure, samples from one preparation batch clustered together strongly.

TCR beta cDNA libraries included unique molecular identifiers. TCRdb analysed the PCR reads with MiXCR anew, one entry per CDR3 protein. The sample lists approximately 730,000 distinct CDR3 sequences; around 42% were seen once. In regard to this clonotype: The target antigen is unknown.

There are 14 residues in the CDR3. CDR1 and CDR2 (germline): SNHLY, FYNNEI. The clonotype was recovered from a girl between 5 and 17 years old with multiple sclerosis. The V and J genes are TRBV2 and TRBJ2-5; weak D call: TRBD1 (5 bases). The J call may be in error: the DNA end matches TRBJ2-7 better. The material sequenced was blood. The CDR3 loop reads CASKGEGAPYEQYF. DNA of the CDR3: TGTGCCAGCAAGGGTGAAGGGGCCCCCTACGAGCAGTACTTC.